What follows describes a single T cell receptor beta chain. The sample holds many counts of this clonotype. The specificity of this receptor is unknown. Base quality data are lacking; no much larger clone is found one base away. These data come from a study of regulatory T cells in long-lasting Graves disease (dated by TCRdb to the early 2020s). About the study as a whole: In the newly diagnosed Graves' disease group, patients had been taking antithyroid drugs for less than 3 months. Peripheral blood TCR sequencing and RNA sequencing compared persistent Graves' disease patients with newly diagnosed Graves' disease patients. The study took place in China and was registered as a clinical trial. TCR sequencing covered 13 persistent and roughly 20 newly diagnosed Graves' disease patients, some 35 samples in total.

This specimen's time point label, interpreted: newly diagnosed GD, antithyroid drugs for less than 3 months. For both TCR sequencing and RNA sequencing, RNA was extracted from PBMCs in TRIzol. Graves' disease was diagnosed according to American Thyroid Association guidelines. Patients for the study were recruited at an endocrinology department in Xi'an, China. From each patient, approximately 9.9 milliliters of peripheral blood was collected into an EDTA anticoagulant tube. Ficoll Paque Plus density gradient separation was used to isolate PBMCs, and no additional T cell sorting was done. An Agilent 2100 Bioanalyzer and agarose gel were used to assess RNA quality, and a NanoDrop 2000 was used to measure RNA concentration. Here is what the overall study found, with its caveats: The authors noted that the small sample size was a limitation that may lower accuracy. A larger number of public clonotypes was shared among persistent patients (around 3,000) than among newly diagnosed patients (about 990). Compared with newly diagnosed patients, persistent Graves' disease patients had lower TCR Shannon entropy and fewer highly expanded clones, which suggests clonal expansion. Peripheral blood alone was examined, since thyroid tissue, which constituted the primary lesion, could not be accessed. Sequencing and analysis were limited to the TCR beta chain.

Receptors were amplified or captured by multiplex PCR. For sequencing, an Illumina HiSeq 4000 was employed. iRepertoire HTBI primers and Arm-PCR amplification of CDR3 regions were used to construct TCR beta libraries. Gel purification was performed on PCR products prior to sequencing. Under the source paper's analysis protocol: Across samples, roughly 60 TRBV and 13 to 15 TRBJ segments were identified and used for gene usage analysis of CDR3 amino acid clonotypes. Filtered high-quality paired reads were merged into contigs using COPE and FqMerger. BLAST was used to align contigs to the IMGT TRBV, TRBD and TRBJ reference genes, and CDR3 was defined following IMGT. Any clonotype with a frequency above 0.1% was counted as a highly expanded clone. Repertoire diversity was measured by Shannon entropy, and V-J evenness by the Gini coefficient. A clonotype was considered public if more than one individual shared it. TCRdb itself trimmed the public reads at Q25 with fastp, ran MiXCR and retained productive beta chains. Merged by CDR3 protein, the rows form single entries marked with the most common genes and DNA. These V and J calls rely on TCRdb rather than the paper's analysis. This sample comprises 530,000 or so distinct CDR3 sequences, approximately 13% of them detected only once. The top ten clones comprise approximately 9.3% of the sample.

The same data also contributed to another study, on T cells in Graves' hyperthyroidism and ophthalmopathy. From that second study: Stable Graves' hyperthyroidism was defined as no progression to ophthalmopathy during 18 months of follow-up. The hyperthyroidism patients were between 18 and 65 years old and newly diagnosed, with a disease duration of less than 2 months. Any patient with an uncontrolled infection, another autoimmune disease, pregnancy or lactation was excluded. Diagnoses were based on clinical symptoms, serum thyroxine and TRAb, thyroid ultrasound and orbital computed tomography. The TCR CDR3 was subjected to a first round of RT-PCR using the HTBI primer set and the Qiagen OneStep RT-PCR kit. Most expanded thyroid clonotypes (frequency above 0.001) were also detected in blood, suggesting blood repertoires may reflect thyroid immune responses. Ophthalmopathy was separated from stable hyperthyroidism by a 13 V-J signature model, with roughly 88% sensitivity and about 81% specificity obtained in cross-validation and 80%/75% obtained in testing. In validation, the model predicted progression to ophthalmopathy with 55% to 71% sensitivity and less than 75% specificity, a median of about 6.7 months before onset. TCR V-J signatures able to tell the groups apart were searched for in a discovery cohort of 90 to 100 patients, of whom roughly 42 had Graves' ophthalmopathy and roughly 59 had stable Graves' hyperthyroidism. Prospective prediction of ophthalmopathy was tested in an independent validation cohort consisting of roughly 19 hyperthyroidism patients and more than 15 patients who later progressed to ophthalmopathy. The 100 or so discovery patients were divided at random into training and test sets in a 7:3 ratio. In addition, the study compared T-cell repertoires in thyroid tissue and in blood from roughly 6 Graves' hyperthyroidism patients. Once sampling was done, hyperthyroidism patients were given methimazole at a starting dose of 30 mg daily, whereas ophthalmopathy patients were given high-dose intravenous methylprednisolone. A second multiplex PCR round built the libraries, followed by size selection and purification. Paired-end sequencing of the libraries was performed with 100 bp reads on an Illumina HiSeq2000. Raw data were processed with SOAPnuke, discarding reads with adapters, uncalled bases, mean Phred below 15, or no exact constant-primer or identifier match. COPE v1.2.5 was used to merge the high-quality paired reads, and each unique nucleotide sequence was defined as a clonotype. MiTCR v1.1 was used to align the clonotypes against IMGT TRBV, TRBD and TRBJ reference segments. The analysis included only V-J combinations with a frequency above 0.0001, which together covered around 99% of the repertoires. A TCS score was defined as the ratio of F50 (clonal expansion) to E x V (chaos), with BLOSUM62-based TCRdist applied between CDR3 peptides within each V-J. Welch's t-statistics and random forest reduced 500 to 650 V-J features to fewer than 15, which were used in a naive Bayes classifier (R e1071). No statistical method was used to fix the sample size in advance, and group allocation was not hidden from the investigators. According to the paper, TCR Vbeta CDR3 sequencing was carried out on 135 peripheral blood samples, which came from around 43 ophthalmopathy, under 85 hyperthyroidism and some 17 progressor patients.

The sequence came from a man aged 30 to 45 with Graves disease. Donor details come from another sample of the same person, matched by shared clones. The sample consisted of peripheral blood mononuclear cells (PBMCs), taken at new diagnosis, from a patient treated with antithyroid drugs.

This receptor has the CDR3 CSSRDGLNEQFF. The base sequence is TGCAGTTCCCGGGACGGGTTAAATGAGCAGTTCTTC. The chain is encoded by TRBV29-1 joined to TRBJ2-1; the D element might be TRBD1 or TRBD2, as each aligns at 5 bases. The CDR3 starts with the cysteine, ends with the phenylalanine, and has 12 residues. Just the 36-base CDR3 DNA is kept, in frame starting at base 1. Reading the germline V gene gives CDR1 SQVTM and CDR2 ANQGSEA.